Only a few counts were recorded for the clone carrying this T cell receptor (beta chain). Its cognate antigen is unknown. This sample stems from a study of shared clonotypes between healthy human individuals. Unsorted PBMC samples were amplified in replicate PCRs containing 300 ng DNA, some 33,000 T cell genomes. The method was immunoSEQ multiplex PCR; TCRdb's version includes in-frame clones alone and lacks a portion of them. Counted here are some 470,000 clones, about 82% occurring once; the ten biggest clones make up 10% to 15%. Donors comprised only Caucasian adults living in Nashville, Tennessee. From germline, CDR1 is SGHRS and CDR2 YFSETQ. This CDR3 spans 15 amino acids. Deletions cut 6 bases from V and 0 bases from J, with 14 bases between. Study observations and caveats: Only a few donors were included, so the genetic and exposure-history diversity represented was limited.

The genes are TRBV5-1 and TRBJ2-3; perhaps TRBD2 as D (5 bases). Sequencing input: PBMCs. This TCR came from a woman aged 40 to 50 in good health. Some clones in this sample may be carry-over from other donors' samples. The CDR3 region is CASIRGSRSTDTQYF. CDR3 nucleotides: TGCGCCAGCATCCGAGGGTCCCGAAGCACAGATACGCAGTATTTT. The full variable domain, rest sourced from reference TRBV5-1 and TRBJ2-3, is KAGVTQTPRYLIKTRGQQVTLSCSPISGHRSVSWYQQTPGQGLQFLFEYFSETQRNKGNFPGRFSGRQFSNSRSEMNVSTLELGDSALYLCASIRGSRSTDTQYFGPGTRLTVL.